The source of this T cell receptor beta chain is a study of human T cells and chemical hapten exposure. Trimming pared 1 base from V and 8 bases from J, leaving 13 bases between. This CDR3 has 14 residues. Per germline, CDR1 SGHRS and CDR2 YFSETQ. Study-level points and caveats: Versus controls, expanded TCRs had significantly more large CDR3 similarity clusters.

TCRdb ran MiXCR on the RACE reads and lists one entry per CDR3 protein. The table includes roughly 380,000 distinct CDR3 sequences, 4% to 6% detected once. This clonotype occurred many times. Its cognate antigen is unknown. The time point was: pre-sensitization, week 0. Treatment specified: therapeutic diphenylcyclopropenone sensitization with weekly scalp DPC. Researchers sampled blood before each patch test went on. Unfractionated whole blood was the source from which total RNA was extracted. Here the sequenced sample was whole blood, taken in connection with sensitization to the hapten diphenylcyclopropenone (DPC). The clonotype was recovered from a woman in her forties or fifties with alopecia areata. Some clones in this sample may be carry-over from other donors' samples. The rearrangement joins TRBV5-1 to TRBJ2-4; D not certain. CDR3 nucleotide sequence: TGCGCCAGCAGCTTGTATGTCGGAAGGGACATTCAGTACTTC. As protein: CASSLYVGRDIQYF. Drawing the rest from reference TRBV5-1 and TRBJ2-4, the complete variable domain is KAGVTQTPRYLIKTRGQQVTLSCSPISGHRSVSWYQQTPGQGLQFLFEYFSETQRNKGNFPGRFSGRQFSNSRSEMNVSTLELGDSALYLCASSLYVGRDIQYFGAGTRLSVL.